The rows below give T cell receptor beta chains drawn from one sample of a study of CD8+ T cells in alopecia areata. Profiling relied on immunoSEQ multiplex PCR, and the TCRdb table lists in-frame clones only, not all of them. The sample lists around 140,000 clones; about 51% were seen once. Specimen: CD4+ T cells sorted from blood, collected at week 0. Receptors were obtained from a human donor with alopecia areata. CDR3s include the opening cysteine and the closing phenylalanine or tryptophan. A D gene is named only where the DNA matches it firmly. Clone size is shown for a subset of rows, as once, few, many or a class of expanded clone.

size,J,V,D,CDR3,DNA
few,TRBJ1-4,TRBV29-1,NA,CSVERRTTNEKLFF,TGCAGCGTTGAAAGGAGGACAACTAATGAAAAACTGTTTTTT
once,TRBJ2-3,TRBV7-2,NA,CASSLGSPDTQYF,TGTGCCAGCAGCTTAGGGTCCCCGGATACGCAGTATTTT
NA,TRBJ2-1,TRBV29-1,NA,CSVVEWAGSQDEQFF,TGCAGCGTTGTCGAGTGGGCGGGAAGTCAGGATGAGCAGTTCTTC
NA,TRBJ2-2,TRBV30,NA,CAWSEGIEAGELFF,TGTGCCTGGAGTGAAGGGATAGAGGCCGGGGAGCTGTTTTTT
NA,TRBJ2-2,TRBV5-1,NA,CASSLNPGAGELFF,TGCGCCAGCAGCTTAAATCCCGGGGCCGGGGAGCTGTTTTTT
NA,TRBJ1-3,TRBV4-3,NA,CASSQDARPGNTIYF,TGCGCCAGCAGCCAAGACGCCAGACCGGGAAACACCATATATTTT
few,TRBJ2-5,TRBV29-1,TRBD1,CSVGQPRRETQYF,TGCAGCGTGGGACAGCCCAGGAGGGAGACCCAGTACTTC
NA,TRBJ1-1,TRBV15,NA,CATSRDSGSGSAFF,TGTGCCACCAGCAGAGATTCCGGGTCCGGGAGCGCTTTCTTT
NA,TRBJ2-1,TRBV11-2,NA,CASSLRRDTSNEQFF,TGTGCCAGCAGCTTACGGCGGGACACATCCAATGAGCAGTTCTTC
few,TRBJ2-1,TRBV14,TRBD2,CASSQLWREGRNEQFF,TGTGCCAGCAGCCAACTTTGGCGGGAGGGCCGCAATGAGCAGTTCTTC
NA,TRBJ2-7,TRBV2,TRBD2,CASKSGSGYEQYF,TGTGCCAGCAAGAGCGGGAGCGGCTACGAGCAGTACTTC
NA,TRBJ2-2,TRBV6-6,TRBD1,CASYRGIAGELFF,TGTGCCAGCTACAGGGGTATCGCCGGGGAGCTGTTTTTT
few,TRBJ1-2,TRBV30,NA,CAWGGTSYGYTF,TGTGCCTGGGGGGGGACTTCCTATGGCTACACCTTC
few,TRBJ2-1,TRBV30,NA,CAWSNTVNEQFF,TGTGCCTGGAGTAACACTGTGAATGAGCAGTTCTTC
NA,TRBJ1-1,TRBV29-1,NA,CSVDKSTEAFF,TGCAGCGTTGACAAGAGCACTGAAGCTTTCTTT
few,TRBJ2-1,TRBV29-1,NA,CSVEAPGPYYNEQFF,TGCAGCGTTGAAGCGCCGGGTCCTTACTACAATGAGCAGTTCTTC
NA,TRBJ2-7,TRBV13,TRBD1,CASSFRGTYEQYF,TGTGCCAGCAGCTTCAGGGGGACCTACGAGCAGTACTTC
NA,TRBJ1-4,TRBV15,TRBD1,CATSRDRGVGEKLFF,TGTGCCACCAGCAGAGACAGGGGGGTGGGTGAAAAACTGTTTTTT
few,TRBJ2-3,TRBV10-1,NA,CASSEIGSAGSTQYF,TGCGCCAGCAGTGAGATTGGGAGCGCCGGGTCTACGCAGTATTTT
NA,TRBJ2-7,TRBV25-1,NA,CASSAADGTYEQYF,TGTGCCAGCAGTGCCGCGGACGGTACCTACGAGCAGTACTTC
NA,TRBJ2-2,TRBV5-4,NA,CASSPGTSRSTGELFF,TGTGCCAGCAGCCCGGGGACATCGAGGAGCACCGGGGAGCTGTTTTTT
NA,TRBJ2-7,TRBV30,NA,CAWSGGPGEQYF,TGTGCCTGGAGTGGGGGCCCCGGGGAGCAGTACTTC
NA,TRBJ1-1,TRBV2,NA,CASSESGQRNTEAFF,TGTGCCAGCAGTGAGAGCGGGCAAAGGAACACTGAAGCTTTCTTT
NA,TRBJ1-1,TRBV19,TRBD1,CASSIQGVNTEAFF,TGTGCCAGTAGTATTCAGGGGGTGAACACTGAAGCTTTCTTT
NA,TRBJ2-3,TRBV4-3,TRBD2,CASSQAWTSGSTDTQYF,TGCGCCAGCAGCCAAGCCTGGACTAGCGGGAGCACAGATACGCAGTATTTT
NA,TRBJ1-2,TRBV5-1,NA,CASSQDTNAYGYTF,TGCGCCAGCAGCCAGGACACGAACGCTTATGGCTACACCTTC
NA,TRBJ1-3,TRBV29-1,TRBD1,CSVETGQGIDTIYF,TGCAGCGTTGAAACGGGACAGGGGATAGACACCATATATTTT
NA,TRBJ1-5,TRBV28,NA,CASKSGRQPQHF,TGTGCCAGCAAGTCCGGAAGGCAGCCCCAGCATTTT
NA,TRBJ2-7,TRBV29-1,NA,CSGADSYEQYF,TGCAGCGGAGCGGACTCCTACGAGCAGTACTTC
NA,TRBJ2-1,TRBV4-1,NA,CASSQVGLGEQFF,TGCGCCAGCAGCCAAGTTGGGTTGGGTGAGCAGTTCTTC
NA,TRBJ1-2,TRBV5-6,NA,CAGTTGRRGYGYTF,TGTGCCGGAACTACTGGGAGAAGGGGCTATGGCTACACCTTC
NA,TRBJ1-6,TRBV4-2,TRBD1,CASSQVGEGARESPLHF,TGTGCCAGCAGCCAAGTGGGCGAGGGGGCTCGGGAATCACCCCTCCACTTT
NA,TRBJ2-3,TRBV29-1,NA,CSVDREGGSRYTQYF,TGCAGCGTGGACAGGGAAGGCGGGAGTCGGTATACGCAGTATTTT
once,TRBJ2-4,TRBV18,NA,CASSPIQTVAKNIQYF,TGTGCCAGCTCACCGATACAGACAGTAGCCAAAAACATTCAGTACTTC
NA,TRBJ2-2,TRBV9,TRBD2,CASSVGPGGDTGELFF,TGTGCCAGCAGCGTAGGGCCGGGAGGTGACACCGGGGAGCTGTTTTTT
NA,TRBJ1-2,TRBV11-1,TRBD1,CASSLDRGDGYTF,TGTGCCAGCAGCCTCGACAGGGGAGATGGCTACACCTTC
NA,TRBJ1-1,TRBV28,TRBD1,CASSRTGTNTEAFF,TGTGCCAGCAGTAGGACAGGCACTAACACTGAAGCTTTCTTT
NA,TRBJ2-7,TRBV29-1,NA,CSVGVGGPYEQYF,TGCAGCGTTGGGGTTGGCGGACCCTACGAGCAGTACTTC
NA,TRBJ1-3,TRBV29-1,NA,CSVRSSGNTIYF,TGCAGCGTTAGGAGTTCTGGAAACACCATATATTTT
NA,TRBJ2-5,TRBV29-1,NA,CSVGGVAGETQYF,TGCAGCGTTGGCGGGGTGGCGGGGGAGACCCAGTACTTC
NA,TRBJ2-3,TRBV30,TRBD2,CAWSSFTSASTDTQYF,TGTGCCTGGAGTTCCTTCACTAGCGCATCCACAGATACGCAGTATTTT
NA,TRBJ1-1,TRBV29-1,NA,CSPSTAVNTEAFF,TGCAGCCCCTCGACAGCAGTGAACACTGAAGCTTTCTTT
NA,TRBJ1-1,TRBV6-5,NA,CASSATAGGAFF,TGTGCCAGCAGCGCGACGGCCGGGGGGGCTTTCTTT
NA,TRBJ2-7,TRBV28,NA,CASTLGRRTYEQYF,TGTGCCAGCACCCTGGGACGGAGGACCTACGAGCAGTACTTC
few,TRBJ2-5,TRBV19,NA,CASSIGGAGQETQYF,TGTGCCAGTAGTATAGGAGGCGCCGGACAAGAGACCCAGTACTTC
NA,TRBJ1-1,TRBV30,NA,CAWSIGAAEAFF,TGTGCCTGGAGTATAGGAGCCGCTGAAGCTTTCTTT
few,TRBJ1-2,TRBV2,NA,CASSLEEHYGYTF,TGTGCCAGCAGTCTCGAGGAACACTATGGCTACACCTTC
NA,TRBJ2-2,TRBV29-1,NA,CSVGGSSGELFF,TGCAGCGTTGGGGGCAGCTCCGGGGAGCTGTTTTTT
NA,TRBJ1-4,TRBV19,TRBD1,CASSLTGGTNEKLFF,TGTGCCAGTAGTCTCACAGGGGGCACTAATGAAAAACTGTTTTTT
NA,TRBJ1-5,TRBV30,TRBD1,CAWSVGTGSNQPQHF,TGTGCCTGGAGTGTGGGGACAGGGAGCAATCAGCCCCAGCATTTT
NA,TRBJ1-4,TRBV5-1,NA,CASSSDTRARVLFF,TGCGCCAGCAGCTCGGACACGCGGGCGCGAGTACTGTTTTTT
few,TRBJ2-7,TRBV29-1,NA,CSVRDHYEQYF,TGCAGCGTTCGGGACCACTACGAGCAGTACTTC
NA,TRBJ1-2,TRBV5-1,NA,CASSPTGTETYGYTF,TGCGCCAGCAGCCCCACCGGGACGGAGACTTATGGCTACACCTTC
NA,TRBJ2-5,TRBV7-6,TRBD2,CASRGGSNSETQYF,TGTGCCAGCCGGGGGGGGTCCAATTCGGAGACCCAGTACTTC
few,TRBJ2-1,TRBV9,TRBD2,CASTPGGRVSYNEQFF,TGTGCCAGCACCCCGGGCGGGAGGGTTTCCTACAATGAGCAGTTCTTC
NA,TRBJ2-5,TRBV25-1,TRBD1,CASSVPGQGETQYF,TGTGCCAGCAGTGTTCCGGGACAGGGGGAGACCCAGTACTTC
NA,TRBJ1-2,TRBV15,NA,CATSRDRNRDGYTF,TGTGCCACCAGCAGAGATAGAAACAGGGACGGCTACACCTTC
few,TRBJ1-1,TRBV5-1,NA,CASSPRRNTEAFF,TGCGCCAGCAGCCCACGGAGGAACACTGAAGCTTTCTTT
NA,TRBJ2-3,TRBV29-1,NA,CSVWDYTQYF,TGCAGCGTTTGGGACTATACGCAGTATTTT
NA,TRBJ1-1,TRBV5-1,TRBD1,CASSLAGQGATEAFF,TGCGCCAGCAGCTTGGCCGGTCAGGGGGCCACTGAAGCTTTCTTT